Here is one T cell receptor beta chain with its context. The specificity of this receptor is unknown. Base quality data are lacking; no much larger clone is found one base away. This record comes from a study of T cell responses to AZD1222 COVID-19 vaccine (dated by TCRdb to about 2021). For the study in its entirety: TCR sequencing covered more than 230 trial participants: nearly 210 given two doses of AZD1222 and 26 given two doses of MenACWY control vaccine. Trial participants were enrolled into age subgroups of 18-55, 56-69 and 70-plus years, which contained about 160, 30 and 59 TCR-sequenced participants, respectively.

The label giving this sample's time point can be read as: about 28 days (+/-7) after the second vaccine dose. Because spike-specific TCR depth and breadth did not differ between the two schedules, AZD1222 recipients who got a second dose at roughly 4 weeks were pooled with those who got a second dose at roughly 12 weeks. Vaccinee samples were obtained from the UK trials COV001 and COV002, which included a single-blind randomized controlled phase 2/3 trial of AZD1222 (ChAdOx1 nCoV-19) in healthy adults. Trial participant PBMC samples were collected at day 0 and day 28 after the second dose for TCRbeta chain sequencing. The CDR3 regions of human TCRbeta chains were analyzed by immunosequencing. In the authors' own workflow: TCRs in the repertoires were compared against a reference library of SARS-CoV-2-specific TCRs that had been generated with the MIRA antigen-specificity platform. Breadth was defined as the fraction of unique TCRs that were SARS-CoV-2-associated, and depth was defined as the fraction of total T cells that were SARS-CoV-2-associated. Using the MIRA data, each spike-specific TCR was assigned both to the spike region to which the TCR was reactive and to a CD4 or CD8 class. Log10-transformed breadth and depth values were compared by one-way ANOVA with Sidak's multiple comparisons tests. TCRdb stores this immuneACCESS table with in-frame sequences only. Part of the clones is absent; in the studies checked, under half of the shortfall reflects unresolved V genes, and no reason is known for the rest. Clonal size and the V and J genes are those of that table, whereas D and trimming came from the DNA. The sample profile shows 15,000 to 20,000 clones; 60% to 85% of them were found once. About 14% of the sample goes to the ten largest clones.

The CDR3 runs 16 residues from the cysteine to the phenylalanine. The retained sequence is limited to the CDR3, 48 bases, with the frame set at the first base. The V end loses 2 bases and the J end loses 0 bases, and a stretch of 14 bases separates them. Based on the germline V gene, the CDR1 and CDR2 sequences are SGDLS and YYNGEE. Overall results and qualifications from the work: In the small 56-69-year group, the increase in depth fell short of significance, most likely because of low power. Reportedly, close to half of the unique spike-specific TCRs recognized epitopes lying outside the regions that are mutated in the B.1.351 and B.1.1.7 variants. After two AZD1222 doses, both the breadth and the depth of spike-specific TCRs were significantly higher than at day 0 and than in MenACWY recipients. No day 14 peak-response samples were available, so repertoires were characterized only after the peak T cell response. Most participants were white British and females outnumbered males, and the authors suggested that clonal diversity may have been underestimated. The whole spike protein was spanned by vaccine-associated CD4 TCRs, and dominant responses were seen in regions 160-218 and 743-854. Only a handful of AZD1222 recipients were SARS-CoV-2 seropositive at baseline, limiting conclusions about previously exposed vaccinees.

The sequence links TRBV9 to TRBJ1-1, and perhaps TRBD1 as D gene, on 6 matching bases. Material: peripheral blood, obtained 28 days after the second AZD1222 dose. The sequence was obtained from an adult who received the AZD1222 COVID-19 vaccine. The bases read TGTGCCAGCAGCGTTATAGCTGGACAGATGAACACTGAAGCTTTCTTT. Its coded protein is CASSVIAGQMNTEAFF.